The source of this T cell receptor beta chain is a study of blood T cell repertoires in COVID-19. Study details: PBMCs, B-cell-depleted T cells, or T cells provided the cDNA or gDNA that made up the material.

The germline gives CDR1 SGHTA, CDR2 FQGNSA. The V end lost 3 bases, the J end lost 4 bases, and 15 bases lay between the germline ends. The CDR3 length is 15 residues. Using immunoSEQ multiplex PCR, the repertoire was profiled, and TCRdb retains in-frame clones only, with some absent. The sample has 150,000 to 200,000 clones, 80% seen once. The V gene is TRBV7-2, the J gene TRBJ1-2; D is unresolved. Source material: peripheral blood. This TCR came from a man aged 65 to 79 with active or convalescent COVID-19. The DNA for the CDR3 is TGTGCCAGCAGCTTCATGGCAGGCACTAGCTATGGCTACACCTTC. The encoded protein is CASSFMAGTSYGYTF.